This TCR beta chain was captured by sequencing in a study of CD8 T cells in Susac syndrome. With random hexamers, roughly 0.45 to 1 ug RNA was reverse transcribed. Amplification of TCR beta CDR3 across 54 Vbeta and 13 Jbeta was performed with immunoSEQ multiplex PCR. TCRdb analysed the immunoSEQ multiplex PCR reads with MiXCR anew, one entry per CDR3 protein. Here the sample spans 50,000 or so distinct CDR3 sequences, about 92% being singletons. CDR3 size: 16 residues. Germline V gene lookup returns CDR1 MNHNS and CDR2 SASEGT. Trimming at V came to 5 bases and at J to 2 bases, leaving 11 bases not matched to a gene. High-throughput TCR beta sequencing covered peripheral CD8+ and CD4+ T cells. Negative magnetic isolation gave CD8+ and CD4+ cells; FACS enriched CD8+ TEMRA.

The source is a human donor in good health. Source material: CD8+ T cells from PBMCs. The genes are TRBV6-1 and TRBJ1-1; TRBD1 matches 7 bases. The CDR3 sequence is CASSIYDRDLNTEAFF. The CDR3 DNA reads TGTGCCAGCAGTATCTACGACAGGGACTTAAACACTGAAGCTTTCTTT.